These T cell receptor beta chains were read from a single sample in a study of Ad26.COV2.S vaccination and SARS-CoV-2 variants. Repertoires were generated with immunoSEQ multiplex PCR, while TCRdb's copy carries only in-frame clones and drops some. The table has hundreds of thousands of clones, around 90% seen once. Sequenced material: peripheral blood, taken in a trial of Ad26.COV2.S vaccine versus placebo. These receptors all come from a person aged 18-65 years who received the Ad26.COV2.S COVID-19 vaccine or a placebo. Both conserved end residues are part of each CDR3. Each record gives: D gene, V gene, clone size, J gene, CDR3 protein, CDR3 DNA. A D gene is named only where the DNA matches it firmly. Clone sizes are given selectively: once, few, many, or a class where the clone is expanded.

.	TRBV6-5	once	TRBJ2-7	CASSYSLGRDYEQYF	TGTGCCAGCAGTTACTCGCTAGGCAGGGACTACGAGCAGTACTTC
.	TRBV5-4	once	TRBJ2-5	CASSLQETQYF	TGTGCCAGCAGCCTACAAGAGACCCAGTACTTC
TRBD1	TRBV6-6	few	TRBJ2-2	CASSGQGGTGELFF	TGTGCCAGCAGTGGACAGGGAGGCACCGGGGAGCTGTTTTTT
.	TRBV5-6	once	TRBJ2-2	CASSLGGLRGSGTGELFF	TGTGCCAGCAGCTTGGGAGGGTTGCGCGGGTCGGGAACCGGGGAGCTGTTTTTT
.	TRBV24-1	.	TRBJ2-3	CATSDWGVVREKIADTQYF	TGTGCCACCAGTGATTGGGGGGTCGTTAGGGAGAAGATTGCAGATACGCAGTATTTT
TRBD2	TRBV4-1	.	TRBJ2-5	CASSQTIASGRRGETQYF	TGCGCCAGCAGCCAAACGATAGCTAGCGGGAGAAGAGGAGAGACCCAGTACTTC
TRBD2	TRBV11-2	few	TRBJ2-2	CASSLFASGKDGELFF	TGTGCCAGCAGCTTGTTCGCTAGCGGGAAGGACGGGGAGCTGTTTTTT
TRBD1	TRBV3-1/TRBV3-2	.	TRBJ2-1	CASSQGQGDNEQFF	TGTGCCAGCAGCCAGGGACAGGGGGACAATGAGCAGTTCTTC
.	TRBV19	.	TRBJ1-2	CASSSGRGYTF	TGTGCCAGTAGTAGTGGGCGTGGCTACACCTTC
.	TRBV6-5	.	TRBJ2-7	CASRQGYEQYF	TGTGCCAGCAGGCAGGGGTACGAGCAGTACTTC
.	TRBV7-2	.	TRBJ1-1	CASSLFYGAEAFF	TGTGCCAGCAGCTTGTTTTACGGTGCTGAAGCTTTCTTT
.	TRBV19	.	TRBJ1-1	CASSPGSGVPNTEAFF	TGTGCCAGTAGTCCCGGATCAGGGGTCCCCAACACTGAAGCTTTCTTT
TRBD1	TRBV5-5	.	TRBJ1-6	CASSLNPTGATSPLHF	TGTGCCAGCAGCTTGAACCCGACAGGGGCGACTTCACCCCTCCACTTT
TRBD2	TRBV19	.	TRBJ2-1	CASSISGIAYNEQFF	TGTGCCAGTAGTATAAGCGGGATTGCCTACAATGAGCAGTTCTTC
.	TRBV5-1	.	TRBJ1-1	CASSLPGPNTEAFF	TGCGCCAGCAGCCTTCCGGGACCTAACACTGAAGCTTTCTTT
.	TRBV6-5	.	TRBJ1-1	CASRLRVGLDTEAFF	TGTGCCAGCAGGCTCAGGGTAGGTTTAGACACTGAAGCTTTCTTT
.	TRBV5-1	.	TRBJ1-1	CASSFTILDPEAFF	TGCGCCAGCAGCTTTACCATCCTGGACCCTGAAGCTTTCTTT
.	TRBV5-4	.	TRBJ2-7	CASSLVTGANSYEQYF	TGTGCCAGCAGCTTGGTTACCGGCGCTAACTCCTACGAGCAGTACTTC
.	TRBV27	.	TRBJ1-1	CASRPTLNTEAFF	TGTGCCAGCAGACCGACACTGAACACTGAAGCTTTCTTT
.	TRBV7-3	.	TRBJ2-2	CASSLSRDYTGELFF	TGTGCCAGCAGCTTATCCAGGGACTACACCGGGGAGCTGTTTTTT
TRBD2	TRBV5-1	.	TRBJ2-5	CASSLWASGGNGETQYF	TGCGCCAGCAGCTTGTGGGCTAGCGGAGGAAATGGGGAGACCCAGTACTTC
TRBD2	TRBV2	.	TRBJ2-1	CASRWGGGGNEQFF	TGTGCCAGCCGTTGGGGGGGAGGTGGCAATGAGCAGTTCTTC
TRBD2	TRBV4-1	.	TRBJ2-1	CASSQDPQLASNEQFF	TGCGCCAGCAGCCAAGATCCCCAACTAGCGAGCAATGAGCAGTTCTTC
TRBD2	TRBV27	.	TRBJ2-5	CASSSSGIKETQYF	TGTGCCAGCAGTTCGAGCGGGATCAAAGAGACCCAGTACTTC
.	TRBV10-3	once	TRBJ2-1	CAIGKGGGATNEQFF	TGTGCCATCGGCAAGGGAGGGGGAGCGACCAATGAGCAGTTCTTC
.	TRBV30	.	TRBJ2-2	CAWSVLGPGELFF	TGTGCCTGGAGTGTACTAGGGCCCGGGGAGCTGTTTTTT
.	TRBV6-1	once	TRBJ1-3	CASSEVGRSSGNTIYF	TGTGCCAGCAGTGAAGTGGGCAGGAGCTCTGGAAACACCATATATTTT
.	TRBV28	.	TRBJ2-7	CASSFADISYEQYF	TGTGCCAGCAGTTTCGCAGACATTTCCTACGAGCAGTACTTC
.	TRBV4-1	.	TRBJ2-2	CASSHQRGGNTGELFF	TGCGCCAGCAGCCATCAAAGAGGCGGGAACACCGGGGAGCTGTTTTTT
.	TRBV5-4	.	TRBJ2-3	CASSAAGTYTDTQYF	TGTGCCAGCAGCGCGGCCGGGACTTACACAGATACGCAGTATTTT
.	TRBV2	.	TRBJ2-2	CASRRQVITGELFF	TGTGCCAGCAGAAGACAGGTGATCACCGGGGAGCTGTTTTTT
TRBD1	TRBV6-2/TRBV6-3	once	TRBJ1-2	CASSTGQNLHGYTF	TGTGCCAGCAGTACGGGACAGAATTTGCATGGCTACACCTTC
TRBD1	TRBV25-1	.	TRBJ2-1	CASSEYTGARNEQFF	TGTGCCAGCAGTGAATACACAGGGGCGCGTAATGAGCAGTTCTTC
.	TRBV2	.	TRBJ2-1	CASSDFLAGPRLF	TGTGCCAGCAGTGACTTCTTGGCAGGCCCTAGGCTCTTC
TRBD1	TRBV9	.	TRBJ2-3	CASSAQTGSDTQYF	TGTGCCAGCAGCGCTCAGACAGGGTCAGATACGCAGTATTTT
.	TRBV3-1/TRBV3-2	.	TRBJ1-6	CASSHGARYGNSPLHF	TGTGCCAGCAGCCATGGGGCCAGGTACGGGAATTCACCCCTCCACTTT
.	TRBV7-9	.	TRBJ2-2	CASSLDGNTGELFF	TGTGCCAGCAGCTTAGACGGTAACACCGGGGAGCTGTTTTTT
.	TRBV7-3	few	TRBJ2-2	CASSLTVSGTGELFF	TGTGCCAGCAGTTTAACTGTGTCGGGGACCGGGGAGCTGTTTTTT
.	TRBV5-1	once	TRBJ1-2	CASRRVDENGYTF	TGCGCCAGCAGACGGGTTGACGAAAATGGCTACACCTTC
.	TRBV7-2	once	TRBJ2-2	CASSPGGSSTGELFF	TGTGCCAGCAGCCCAGGGGGGAGTAGCACCGGGGAGCTGTTTTTT
.	TRBV28	.	TRBJ1-2	CASSNPGVGYGYTF	TGTGCCAGCAGCAATCCGGGGGTGGGGTATGGCTACACCTTC
TRBD1	TRBV6-1	.	TRBJ2-7	CASSDLQGVIHEQYF	TGTGCCAGCAGTGACCTTCAGGGGGTCATCCACGAGCAGTACTTC
TRBD2	TRBV9	.	TRBJ2-1	CASSPSGTIEQFF	TGTGCCAGCAGCCCAAGCGGGACCATTGAGCAGTTCTTC
.	TRBV9	.	TRBJ1-2	CASSADRFYGYTF	TGTGCCAGCAGCGCCGACAGGTTCTATGGCTACACCTTC
TRBD2	TRBV10-3	.	TRBJ2-7	CAISESRAGGEQYF	TGTGCCATCAGTGAGTCGAGAGCGGGAGGCGAGCAGTACTTC
TRBD1	TRBV30	.	TRBJ2-7	CAWPHGEDRVHEQYF	TGTGCCTGGCCCCACGGGGAGGACAGGGTACACGAGCAGTACTTC
.	TRBV6-5	.	TRBJ1-1	CASSYSIAPGDTEAFF	TGTGCCAGCAGTTACTCGATTGCCCCTGGAGACACTGAAGCTTTCTTT
.	TRBV5-1	.	TRBJ1-1	CASSGTGTETEAFF	TGCGCCAGCAGCGGTACAGGGACGGAGACTGAAGCTTTCTTT